This TCR beta chain was observed in a study of T cells after yellow fever vaccination. Study-wide results and caveats: Highly abundant clonotypes carried over from the bulk population could end up in FACS-sorted repertoires as contaminants.

Points on this clonotype: No antigen is known for it.

Trimming took off 4 bases at V and 1 base at J, with 12 bases between the two ends. The germline V gene encodes CDR1 MNHEY and CDR2 SVGEGT. This CDR3 region has 15 residues. Researchers made TCR cDNA using 5'RACE template switching, and this step added a universal primer site and UMIs. One entry per CDR3 protein, called by TCRdb with MiXCR from the 5' RACE reads. Of approximately 550,000 distinct CDR3 sequences in the sample, approximately 15% were seen once. Sequencing was performed on PBMCs, taken on the day of the yellow fever booster vaccination. The J gene is TRBJ2-3, the V gene TRBV6-2 or TRBV6-3; D not resolved. This receptor was taken from a man aged 25 to 45 who received the YFV17D yellow fever vaccine. DNA of the CDR3: TGTGCCAGCAGTTTGATAGCTACTGGCACAGATACGCAGTATTTT. Its translation is CASSLIATGTDTQYF.